These 15 T cell receptor beta chains were sequenced from one sample in a study of blood T cell repertoires in COVID-19. Profiled with immunoSEQ multiplex PCR; TCRdb holds only in-frame clones, not every one. The sample gives some 270,000 clones, around 83% of which show up once; less than 2% is in the top ten. The specimen sequenced was peripheral blood. The receptors were gathered from a woman between 40 and 55 years old who had recovered from COVID-19.

In its sample, this clone was seen once. This rearrangement joins TRBV12-3 or TRBV12-4 to TRBJ1-1; D unclear. Trimming took 6 bases from V and 3 from J, leaving 8 bases between them. CDR3 length: 12 residues. The CDR3 coding sequence is TGTGCCAGCAGGCCTATTCACACTGAAGCTTTCTTT. Translation gives CASRPIHTEAFF.

This chain links TRBV2 with TRBJ2-1; D possibly corresponds to TRBD2 (6 bases). CDR3 length equals 12 residues. Trimming removed 7 bases from V and 8 bases from J, with 12 bases in between. The germline V gene encodes CDR1 SNHLY and CDR2 FYNNEI. The chain's CDR3 is CASIVSGDEQFF. The CDR3 region has the DNA TGTGCCAGCATTGTCTCGGGGGATGAGCAGTTCTTC.

The chain recombines TRBV5-1 with TRBJ2-7; TRBD1 aligns across 8 bases. CDR1 and CDR2 from the germline V gene are SGHRS and YFSETQ. The junction had 8 bases not matched to a gene; V was cut back by 7 bases and J by 5 bases. There are 13 residues in the CDR3. CDR3 nucleotides: TGCGCCAGCTGCCGGGACAGGAATGACGAGCAGTACTTC. As protein: CASCRDRNDEQYF.

V is TRBV5-1 and J is TRBJ2-2; D is possibly TRBD1 (6 bases). Germline CDR1 and CDR2: SGHRS and YFSETQ. V dropped 2 bases and J dropped 0 bases, with 11 bases sitting between them. CDR3 length: 16 residues. The CDR3 DNA reads TGCGCCAGCAGCTTTAAGACAGGAACGAACACCGGGGAGCTGTTTTTT. It specifies CASSFKTGTNTGELFF.

V usage is TRBV28 and J usage is TRBJ1-5; D remains ambiguous. Per germline, CDR1 MDHEN and CDR2 SYDVKM. The CDR3 spans 14 residues. Trimming removed 4 bases from V and 7 bases from J, with 14 bases in between. CDR3 loop: CASSSLYRGQPQHF. DNA of the CDR3: TGTGCCAGCAGTTCTCTGTACAGAGGGCAGCCCCAGCATTTT. Complete variable domain (other parts from reference TRBV28 and TRBJ1-5): DVKVTQSSRYLVKRTGEKVFLECVQDMDHENMFWYRQDPGLGLRLIYFSYDVKMKEKGDIPEGYSVSREKKERFSLILESASTNQTSMYLCASSSLYRGQPQHFGDGTRLSIL.

The genes are TRBV10-3 and TRBJ2-1; perhaps TRBD2 as D (5 bases). The CDR3 is 12 residues long. Per the germline V gene, CDR1 is ENHRY and CDR2 is SYGVKD. Trimming took 5 bases from V and 10 from J, leaving 12 bases between them. The CDR3 spells CAISRSSGEQFF. For the CDR3, the DNA is TGTGCCATCAGTCGATCCTCGGGGGAGCAGTTCTTC.

This sequence joins TRBV28 and TRBJ2-3; 8 nucleotides agree with TRBD2. V lost 6 bases to trimming and J lost 2 bases; unmatched junction nucleotides: 13. Germline CDR1 MDHEN, CDR2 SYDVKM. CDR3 length equals 17 residues. This CDR3 reads CASRRPGLETPTDTQYF. CDR3 DNA sequence: TGTGCCAGCAGACGACCGGGACTAGAAACACCCACAGATACGCAGTATTTT.

V is TRBV5-1 and J is TRBJ2-1; 8 nucleotides line up with TRBD1. CDR1 is SGHRS, CDR2 YFSETQ, per germline. The CDR3 loop spans 15 amino acids. With V trimmed by 4 bases and J by 6 bases, 9 bases remained unmatched. CDR3 bases: TGCGCCAGCAGCCCGGACAGGGCGGTCATCAATGAGCAGTTCTTC. It specifies CASSPDRAVINEQFF.

The chain has TRBV5-1 and TRBJ2-2, with a tentative D call TRBD1 (5 bases). Germline CDR1 and CDR2: SGHRS and YFSETQ. The CDR3 covers 15 residues. V lost 4 bases and J 1 base, leaving 11 bases between the germline ends. The CDR3 DNA reads TGCGCCAGCAGCCCCGGACAATTGAACACCGGGGAGCTGTTTTTT. Its translation: CASSPGQLNTGELFF.

For this clone: Sequence at one end of the junction differs from germline and may be a read error. The chain is built from TRBV2 and TRBJ2-7, with 8 bases lining up with TRBD1. In germline, CDR1 is SNHLY, CDR2 FYNNEI. CDR3 size: 13 residues. CDR3 DNA: TGTGCCAGCGGACAAGCCGGGACAGGACCCAGCCACTTC. Its translation: CASGQAGTGPSHF.

This clone was picked up a small number of times. This chain connects TRBV7-9 to TRBJ1-5; D not resolved. The CDR3 length is 12 residues. CDR1 and CDR2 from the germline V gene are SEHNR and FQNEAQ (reference sequence). Trimming cost V 5 bases and J 5 bases, with 7 bases left between them. DNA for the CDR3: TGTGCCAGCAGCCCCATAGATCAGCCCCAGCATTTT. Translated: CASSPIDQPQHF.

The chain uses TRBV25-1 and TRBJ1-5; unclear D gene. The CDR3 is 14 residues long. Germline values: CDR1 MGHDK, CDR2 SYGVNS. V lost 8 bases and J 2 bases, leaving 13 bases between the germline ends. The CDR3 DNA sequence: TGTGCCAGCCCTGAGCCTAGGCGCAATCAGCCCCAGCATTTT. Its protein is CASPEPRRNQPQHF.

V gene TRBV2 combines with J gene TRBJ1-4, with 10 bases lining up with TRBD1. The CDR3 contains 17 residues. V was pared by 2 bases and J by 4 bases, with 7 bases of the junction left unmatched. CDR1 is SNHLY and CDR2 is FYNNEI in the germline V gene. CDR3 residues: CASSEIPGQGYNEKLFF. The DNA for the CDR3 is TGTGCCAGCAGTGAAATTCCGGGACAGGGGTATAATGAAAAACTGTTTTTT. The full variable domain, completed using reference TRBV2 and TRBJ1-4, is EPEVTQTPSHQVTQMGQEVILRCVPISNHLYFYWYRQILGQKVEFLVSFYNNEISEKSEIFDDQFSVERPDGSNFTLKIRSTKLEDSAMYFCASSEIPGQGYNEKLFFGSGTQLSVL.

This clone showed up just once. The chain carries TRBV3-1 (or the pseudogene TRBV3-2) and TRBJ2-5; no definite D call. The V and J ends lost 0 bases and 1 base respectively, with 6 bases between them. The CDR3 totals 14 residues. Germline CDR1 reads LGHDT; CDR2 reads YNNKEL (reference sequence). The CDR3 loop is CASSQEPSQETQYF. The CDR3 nucleotides are TGTGCCAGCAGCCAAGAGCCCAGCCAAGAGACCCAGTACTTC.

Details on this clone: The same CDR3 is also encoded by other DNA sequences in this sample. The chain has TRBV5-1 and TRBJ2-2; 9 nucleotides match TRBD1. The CDR3 runs to 15 residues. V shed 4 bases and J 5 bases; nucleotides not matched to a gene: 6. The germline CDR1 and CDR2 sequences are SGHRS and YFSETQ. For the CDR3, the DNA is TGCGCCAGCAGCGACCGGGACAGGGATACCGGGGAGCTGTTTTTT. Its translation: CASSDRDRDTGELFF.